These 30 T cell receptor beta chains share one sample of origin, sequenced in a study of cytomegalovirus exposure and HLA in healthy donors. In the PCR, 60 Vbeta and 13 Jbeta primers were used. The table came from immunoSEQ multiplex PCR; TCRdb's copy has only in-frame clones and leaves some out. This table holds about 160,000 clones, 80% found once. Input material: PBMCs. These receptors all stem from a man younger than 40 in good health and CMV-seronegative.

V is TRBV6-5 and J is TRBJ1-1, with D possibly TRBD1 on 5 matching bases. There are 14 residues in the CDR3. V was shortened by 5 bases and J by 0 bases, with 10 bases between the two germline ends. Germline V gene data show CDR1 as MNHEY and CDR2 as SVGAGI. In DNA, the CDR3 is TGTGCCAGCAGTAGGACAAGGCTGAACACTGAAGCTTTCTTT. Translated, it gives CASSRTRLNTEAFF.

There are a few counts of this clone. The chain has TRBV7-8 and TRBJ2-7, with 7 positions matching TRBD2. Germline values: CDR1 SGHVS, CDR2 FQNEAQ. There are 14 residues in the CDR3. J was trimmed by 4 bases and V by 1 base; bases with no gene match: 4. DNA of the CDR3: TGTGCCAGCAGCTTAGGGACTAGGCAATACGAGCAGTACTTC. This encodes CASSLGTRQYEQYF.

The chain joins TRBV14 to TRBJ1-6; D not resolved. Trimming stripped 2 bases from V and 6 bases from J, with 11 bases between. Germline V lookup: CDR1 SGHDN, CDR2 FVKESK. The CDR3 is made up of 15 amino acids. CDR3 amino acids: CASSQLRASNSPLHF. The CDR3 DNA follows: TGTGCCAGCAGCCAATTGCGGGCCTCTAATTCACCCCTCCACTTT.

This clone showed up just once. CDR3 sequence: CASSLGARYQPQHF. The CDR3 DNA is TGTGCCAGCAGTTTGGGGGCTCGCTATCAGCCCCAGCATTTT. This sequence joins TRBV6-9 and TRBJ1-5, with a possible D match to TRBD1 (6 bases). V was trimmed by 4 bases and J by 5 bases, leaving 12 bases between them. Germline-derived CDR1 and CDR2 are MNHGY and SVAAGI. CDR3 size: 14 residues.

CDR3 sequence: CSVEDGARGQPQHF. CDR3 DNA: TGCAGCGTTGAAGATGGGGCGCGGGGTCAGCCCCAGCATTTT. V and J are TRBV29-1 and TRBJ1-5, with D maybe TRBD1 (5 bases). Between the trimmed V and J ends, which lost 0 bases and 6 bases, there was a span of 12 bases. This CDR3 is built from 14 residues. CDR1 and CDR2 from the germline V gene are SQVTM and ANQGSEA.

The chain uses TRBV6-6 and TRBJ1-5; the D is unclear. The ends were cut back, 7 bases at V and 2 bases at J, with 15 bases in the middle. This CDR3 has 15 residues. Germline loops: CDR1 MNHNY, CDR2 SVGAGI (reference sequence). The CDR3 DNA sequence: TGTGCCAGCATGGGAGGAGCTTCGGGCAATCAGCCCCAGCATTTT. Translated, it gives CASMGGASGNQPQHF.

This clone was seen only a few times. The chain couples TRBV7-2 to TRBJ1-1; tentatively, D is TRBD1 (6 bases). Per germline, CDR1 SGHTA and CDR2 FQGNSA. With 6 bases removed from V and 6 bases from J, the gap between germline ends came to 14 bases. This CDR3 is 13 amino acids long. The CDR3 DNA reads as TGTGCCAGCAGTTCACAGGGTTGGGCTGAAGCTTTCTTT. Translation gives CASSSQGWAEAFF.

This sequence joins TRBV30 and TRBJ1-5, with D uncertain. The CDR3 runs 14 residues. Between the trimmed V and J ends, which lost 0 bases and 6 bases, there was a span of 12 bases. Germline V gene sequence: CDR1 GTSNPN, CDR2 SVGIG (reference sequence). The CDR3 region is CAWSVVPTSQPQHF. The CDR3 nucleotides are TGTGCCTGGAGTGTAGTTCCCACAAGTCAGCCCCAGCATTTT.

The chain has TRBV19 and TRBJ1-1; 9 bases are a match to TRBD1. Germline V gives CDR1 LNHDA, CDR2 SQIVND (reference sequence). This CDR3 comprises 17 residues. The V segment lost 2 bases and the J segment 1 base; nucleotides outside the gene matches: 8. CDR3: CASSIRTGGKGNTEAFF. As DNA, the CDR3 is TGTGCCAGTAGTATAAGAACAGGGGGCAAGGGGAACACTGAAGCTTTCTTT.

This sequence joins TRBV27 and TRBJ2-7; TRBD2 might be the D (6 bases). This CDR3 region has 16 residues. V was shortened by 5 bases and J by 2 bases, with 19 bases between the two germline ends. Germline V gives CDR1 MNHEY, CDR2 SMNVEV (reference sequence). This CDR3 is CASSPQSTGTAYEQYF. The CDR3 region has the DNA TGTGCCAGCAGTCCCCAGTCAACCGGGACTGCCTACGAGCAGTACTTC.

The chain combines TRBV2 with TRBJ2-7; the D is unclear. V gave up 3 bases and J gave up 6 bases, with 18 bases separating them. Looked up from germline, CDR1 is SNHLY and CDR2 is FYNNEI. This CDR3 has 15 residues. Here the CDR3 DNA reads TGTGCCAGCAGTGATCTGGTAGTGGGCTCCGGCGAGCAGTACTTC. Amino acids: CASSDLVVGSGEQYF.

This chain links TRBV28 with TRBJ1-5, with 9 bases that match TRBD1. V was clipped by 9 bases and J by 8 bases; unmatched bases: 20. This CDR3 comprises 17 residues. Germline CDR1 reads MDHEN; CDR2 reads SYDVKM. CDR3 sequence reads: CASLGSSGTGILKPQHF. The CDR3 bases are TGTGCCAGTTTAGGTTCCAGCGGGACAGGGATTCTCAAGCCCCAGCATTTT. The whole variable domain, remainder taken from reference TRBV28 and TRBJ1-5, is DVKVTQSSRYLVKRTGEKVFLECVQDMDHENMFWYRQDPGLGLRLIYFSYDVKMKEKGDIPEGYSVSREKKERFSLILESASTNQTSMYLCASLGSSGTGILKPQHFGDGTRLSIL.

The chain combines TRBV29-1 with TRBJ2-1; D possibly corresponds to TRBD1 (5 bases). The germline gives CDR1 SQVTM, CDR2 ANQGSEA. The CDR3 has 13 residues. Between the trimmed V and J ends, which lost 3 bases and 2 bases, there was a span of 8 bases. This CDR3 is CSVDTGTYNEQFF. CDR3 sequence (DNA): TGCAGCGTTGATACAGGAACCTACAATGAGCAGTTCTTC.

This chain links TRBV5-1 with TRBJ2-3, with D unresolved. This CDR3 is 13 amino acids long. The germline CDR1 and CDR2 sequences are SGHRS and YFSETQ. Trimming left V 0 bases short and J 6 bases short, with 8 bases between. The CDR3, as DNA: TGCGCCAGCAGCTTGGAAGTGGCCGATACGCAGTATTTT. Translated: CASSLEVADTQYF.

V and J are TRBV6-4 and TRBJ2-1, with 12 nucleotides matching TRBD2. Germline loops: CDR1 MRHNA, CDR2 SNTAGT. V lost 0 bases and J lost 0; bases outside the gene matches: 9. The CDR3 is 20 amino acids. The CDR3 reads CASSDSGLAGGPSSYNEQFF. CDR3 nucleotide sequence: TGTGCCAGCAGTGACTCCGGTCTAGCGGGAGGGCCCAGCTCCTACAATGAGCAGTTCTTC.

This chain links TRBV9 with TRBJ2-5; D not certain. The CDR3 is made up of 14 amino acids. V lost 0 bases to trimming and J lost 5 bases, with 11 bases between them. Per germline, CDR1 SGDLS and CDR2 YYNGEE. As DNA, the CDR3 is TGTGCCAGCAGCGTAGGACGGGTTGACGAGACCCAGTACTTC. The encoded protein is CASSVGRVDETQYF.

The V gene is TRBV6-1, the J gene TRBJ2-7, with 8 bases matching TRBD2. This CDR3 spans 14 amino acids. V was pared by 3 bases and J by 0 bases, with 1 base of the junction left unmatched. The germline V gene has CDR1 MNHNS and CDR2 SASEGT. The CDR3 is CASSELAGSYEQYF. The CDR3 nucleotides are TGTGCCAGCAGTGAGCTAGCGGGCTCCTACGAGCAGTACTTC.

V and J are TRBV27 and TRBJ2-7, with 7 bases that match TRBD1. The CDR3 runs to 15 residues. In germline, CDR1 is MNHEY, CDR2 SMNVEV (reference sequence). Losses at the gene ends were 1 base for V and 2 bases for J; bases not matched to a gene: 5. CDR3 coding DNA: TGTGCCAGCAGTTTATATTGGGACAGCCCCTACGAGCAGTACTTC. This encodes CASSLYWDSPYEQYF.

CDR3 protein: CASSSGGLAKNIQYF. The DNA for the CDR3 is TGTGCCAGCAGTAGCGGGGGGCTAGCCAAAAACATTCAGTACTTC. The chain employs TRBV7-3 and TRBJ2-4; 10 bases map to TRBD2. Per the germline V gene, CDR1 is SGHTA and CDR2 is FQGTGA. The V segment lost 6 bases and the J segment 0 bases; nucleotides outside the gene matches: 2. CDR3 length: 15 residues. Supplemented by reference TRBV7-3 and TRBJ2-4, the full variable domain reads GAGVSQTPSNKVTEKGKYVELRCDPISGHTALYWYRQSLGQGPEFLIYFQGTGAADDSGLPNDRFFAVRPEGSVSTLKIQRTERGDSAVYLCASSSGGLAKNIQYFGAGTRLSVL.

The rearrangement uses TRBV7-2 and TRBJ2-1; D gene uncertain. The CDR3 has 12 amino acids. Germline V gene data show CDR1 as SGHTA and CDR2 as FQGNSA. Trimming removed 4 bases at V and 7 bases at J, with 8 bases between. For the CDR3, the DNA is TGTGCCAGCAGCTCCTTTACAAATGAGCAGTTCTTC. This codes for CASSSFTNEQFF. Combining the CDR3 with reference TRBV7-2 and TRBJ2-1 gives the whole variable domain GAGVSQSPSNKVTEKGKDVELRCDPISGHTALYWYRQSLGQGLEFLIYFQGNSAPDKSGLPSDRFSAERTGGSVSTLTIQRTQQEDSAVYLCASSSFTNEQFFGPGTRLTVL.

This chain joins TRBV7-6 and TRBJ2-1; D uncertain. V lost 4 bases to trimming and J lost 6 bases, with 7 bases between them. The CDR3 loop spans 12 amino acids. The V gene's germline CDR1 is SGHVS and CDR2 FNYEAQ. The CDR3 sequence is CASSSPGNEQFF. The CDR3 nucleotides are TGTGCCAGCAGCTCGCCAGGCAATGAGCAGTTCTTC.

This clone was detected only a few times. The DNA of the CDR3 is TGTGCCAGCAGCTTTCCCGTGGGGACTTACTACGAGCAGTACTTC. Its translation is CASSFPVGTYYEQYF. The V call is TRBV5-8, the J call TRBJ2-7, with D perhaps matching TRBD2 (6 bases). The CDR3 covers 15 residues. Germline CDR1 reads SGHTS; CDR2 reads YDEGEE. The V end was cut by 2 bases, the J end by 3 bases, with 15 bases between.

V and J are TRBV11-2 and TRBJ2-1; D is ambiguous. V lost 1 base and J lost 14, with 9 bases in between. This CDR3 comprises 11 residues. Germline V gives CDR1 SGHAT, CDR2 FQNNGV. CDR3 sequence reads: CASSLAGFKFF. CDR3 sequence (DNA): TGTGCCAGCAGCTTAGCAGGATTCAAGTTCTTC.

The chain combines TRBV30 with TRBJ1-1; 7 bases fit TRBD1. CDR1 GTSNPN and CDR2 SVGIG come from the germline V gene (reference sequence). This CDR3 contains 15 residues. With V trimmed by 5 bases and J by 4 bases, 13 bases remained unmatched. The CDR3 here is CAWDKPTGESTEAFF. The CDR3 DNA sequence: TGTGCCTGGGACAAACCTACAGGGGAGAGCACTGAAGCTTTCTTT.

The chain couples TRBV28 to TRBJ1-2; 8 nucleotides align to TRBD1. Losses at the gene ends were 7 bases for V and 0 bases for J; bases not matched to a gene: 1. CDR1 is MDHEN and CDR2 is SYDVKM in the germline V gene. This CDR3 comprises 13 residues. The CDR3 loop is CASTGGTNYGYTF. CDR3 DNA: TGTGCCAGCACAGGGGGCACTAACTATGGCTACACCTTC.

The chain recombines TRBV6-5 with TRBJ2-5, with D unresolved. The J call may be wrong; the DNA end is better matched by TRBJ2-7. The CDR3 is made up of 11 amino acids. Germline values: CDR1 MNHEY, CDR2 SVGAGI. The CDR3 protein is CASSSLYEQYF. CDR3 bases: TGTGCCAGCAGTTCCCTTTACGAGCAGTACTTC.

CDR3 loop: CASSLPLAYEQYF. The CDR3 DNA is TGTGCCAGCAGTTTACCCCTAGCCTACGAGCAGTACTTC. The chain has TRBV27 and TRBJ2-7; D remains ambiguous. Trimming stripped 2 bases from V and 2 bases from J, with 7 bases between. The CDR3 sequence is 13 residues long. Germline CDR1 reads MNHEY; CDR2 reads SMNVEV (reference sequence).

The chain links TRBV2 to TRBJ1-5; the D gene is possibly TRBD1 (5 bases). CDR3 length: 15 residues. Germline V gives CDR1 SNHLY, CDR2 FYNNEI. Trimming cost V 5 bases and J 5 bases, with 16 bases left between them. CDR3: CASSIQDIHHQPQHF. In DNA, the CDR3 is TGTGCCAGCAGTATACAGGACATACACCATCAGCCCCAGCATTTT.

This clone was counted a single time. Here the CDR3 reads CASSVDRQGDGYGYTF. CDR3 coding DNA: TGTGCCAGCAGCGTGGATCGACAGGGCGACGGATATGGCTACACCTTC. The J gene is TRBJ1-2, the V gene TRBV9; 7 nucleotides match TRBD1. This CDR3 has 16 residues. Per germline, CDR1 SGDLS and CDR2 YYNGEE. Unmatched junction bases numbered 12, after V lost 2 bases and J lost 5 bases.

This rearrangement joins TRBV6-1 to TRBJ1-2; 11 bases align to TRBD1. Germline trimming cut 3 bases from V and 0 bases from J; bases unmatched to any gene: 12. The germline V gene encodes CDR1 MNHNS and CDR2 SASEGT. This CDR3 spans 19 amino acids. The CDR3 spells CASSDRTGGALLANYGYTF. The DNA of the CDR3 is TGTGCCAGCAGTGACCGGACAGGGGGCGCATTACTAGCTAACTATGGCTACACCTTC.